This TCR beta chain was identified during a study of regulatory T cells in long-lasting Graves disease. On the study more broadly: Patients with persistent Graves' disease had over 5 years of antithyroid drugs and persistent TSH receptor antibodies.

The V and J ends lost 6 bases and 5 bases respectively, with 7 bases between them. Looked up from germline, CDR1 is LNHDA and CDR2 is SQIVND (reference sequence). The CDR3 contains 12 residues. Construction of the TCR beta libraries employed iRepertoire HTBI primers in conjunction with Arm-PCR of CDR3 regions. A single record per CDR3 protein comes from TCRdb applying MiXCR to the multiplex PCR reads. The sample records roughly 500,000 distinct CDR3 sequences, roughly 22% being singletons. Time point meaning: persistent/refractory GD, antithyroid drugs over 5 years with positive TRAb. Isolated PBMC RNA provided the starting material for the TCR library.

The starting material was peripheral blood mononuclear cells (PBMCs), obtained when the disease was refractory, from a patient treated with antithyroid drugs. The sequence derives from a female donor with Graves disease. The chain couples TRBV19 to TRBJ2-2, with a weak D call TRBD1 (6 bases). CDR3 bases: TGTGCCAGTAGCACAGGGACCGGGGAGCTGTTTTTT. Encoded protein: CASSTGTGELFF.